These 31 T cell receptor beta chains were all obtained from the same sample, sequenced in a study of blood T cells in healthy people across ages. Combining a sample-barcoded 5' primer with a J-beta primer mix, a second PCR ran for about 6 to 12 cycles. Using its own MiXCR run on the 5' RACE reads, TCRdb lists one record per CDR3 protein. The sample yields hundreds of thousands of distinct CDR3 sequences, over 20% seen once. The specimen sequenced was blood. These receptors all stem from a man between 65 and 85 years old in good health.

CDR3 residues: CASREYKSSGNTIYF. In DNA, the CDR3 is TGTGCCAGCAGGGAGTACAAGAGCTCTGGAAACACCATATATTTT. This chain uses TRBV12-3 or TRBV12-4 with TRBJ1-3; D unclear. V shed 6 bases and J shed 0 bases, with 12 bases lying between them. The CDR3 consists of 15 residues.

The V gene is TRBV7-2, the J gene TRBJ2-7; D might be TRBD1 or TRBD2, each matching 6 bases. CDR3 length equals 16 residues. V was cut by 2 bases and J by 1 base, with 15 bases left in between. In germline, CDR1 is SGHTA, CDR2 FQGNSA. The CDR3 is CASSLTLGGLSYEQYF. CDR3 sequence (DNA): TGTGCCAGCAGCTTAACCCTAGGGGGGCTTTCCTACGAGCAGTACTTC.

The chain couples TRBV7-3 to TRBJ2-1; TRBD2 matches at 7 bases. This CDR3 comprises 17 residues. J was trimmed by 0 bases and V by 6 bases; bases with no gene match: 11. Germline-derived CDR1 and CDR2 are SGHTA and FQGTGA. CDR3: CASSLRSGMNSYNEQFF. CDR3 bases: TGTGCCAGCAGTCTAAGAAGCGGGATGAACTCCTACAATGAGCAGTTCTTC. Full variable domain (rest looked up from reference TRBV7-3 and TRBJ2-1): GAGVSQTPSNKVTEKGKYVELRCDPISGHTALYWYRQSLGQGPEFLIYFQGTGAADDSGLPNDRFFAVRPEGSVSTLKIQRTERGDSAVYLCASSLRSGMNSYNEQFFGPGTRLTVL.

V is TRBV13 and J is TRBJ2-3; 9 bases fit TRBD2. The CDR3 covers 16 residues. Germline loops: CDR1 PRHDT, CDR2 FYEKMQ (reference sequence). V shed 1 base and J 9 bases; nucleotides not matched to a gene: 11. CDR3 region: CASSLDVTSGLETQYF. In DNA form, the CDR3 reads TGTGCCAGCAGCTTAGACGTGACTAGCGGCCTGGAGACGCAGTATTTT.

V is TRBV25-1 and J is TRBJ2-3; D uncertain. This CDR3 spans 14 amino acids. V was clipped by 9 bases and J by 6 bases, with 19 bases between them. The germline CDR1 and CDR2 sequences are MGHDK and SYGVNS. The CDR3 bases are TGTGCCAGTGGAAAGGGCCCCTACCGGGATACGCAGTATTTT. As protein: CASGKGPYRDTQYF.

The V and J genes are TRBV5-1 and TRBJ2-3, with a possible D match to TRBD1 (7 bases). Germline V gives CDR1 SGHRS, CDR2 YFSETQ. The length of the CDR3 is 16 residues. Trimming pared 0 bases from V and 2 bases from J, leaving 13 bases between. The CDR3 region has the DNA TGCGCCAGCAGCTTGGTGGCGGGACAGACCACAGATACGCAGTATTTT. Protein sequence: CASSLVAGQTTDTQYF.

This clonotype has just a few counts. This sequence joins TRBV19 and TRBJ2-2, with D perhaps matching TRBD1 (6 bases). The V gene lost 7 bases and the J gene lost 4 bases, with 19 bases spanning the gap. Germline values: CDR1 LNHDA, CDR2 SQIVND (reference sequence). The CDR3 has 16 residues. CDR3 residues: CASMWGRQRSTGELFF. The CDR3 DNA sequence: TGTGCCAGTATGTGGGGGCGGCAGAGGAGCACCGGGGAGCTGTTTTTT.

The count of this clonotype is one. The chain has TRBV11-1 and TRBJ1-2, with 7 positions matching TRBD1. CDR1 is SGHAT and CDR2 is FQDESV in the germline V gene (reference sequence). CDR3 length equals 15 residues. With V trimmed by 5 bases and J by 5 bases, 11 bases remained unmatched. The CDR3 nucleotides are TGTGCCAGCAGCGCGACAGGGTTGATCTCTTATGGCTACACCTTC. Translation: CASSATGLISYGYTF.

With respect to this clonotype: One end of the junction varies from germline; a read error may be responsible. V and J are TRBV27 and TRBJ2-7, with D possibly being TRBD1 or TRBD2 (5 bases each). There are 15 residues in the CDR3. The germline V gene has CDR1 MNHEY and CDR2 SMNVEV (reference sequence). The CDR3 sequence is CASSSWDRSSYEQYF. The CDR3 DNA reads as TGTGCCAGCAGTTCCTGGGACCGGAGCTCCTATGAGCAGTACTTC.

This clonotype was seen only a few times. This chain uses TRBV2 with TRBJ2-1, with 8 nucleotides matching TRBD2. The CDR3 loop spans 14 amino acids. Germline V gene sequence: CDR1 SNHLY, CDR2 FYNNEI. The trim removed 7 bases at V and 7 bases at J, leaving 9 bases unmatched. Here the CDR3 reads CASIGLAGWNEQFF. The CDR3 coding sequence is TGTGCCAGCATCGGGCTAGCGGGTTGGAATGAGCAGTTCTTC.

The chain carries TRBV7-9 and TRBJ2-1; D perhaps matches TRBD1 (6 bases). The CDR3 covers 15 residues. The germline gives CDR1 SEHNR, CDR2 FQNEAQ (reference sequence). Trimming pared 8 bases from V and 10 bases from J, leaving 24 bases between. CDR3 in amino acids: CASPSPRGLTGEQFF. The DNA of the CDR3 is TGTGCCAGCCCGTCACCAAGGGGGTTGACGGGCGAGCAGTTCTTC.

This clonotype was recorded a few times. This sequence joins TRBV4-1 and TRBJ1-6, with D possibly matching TRBD1 (6 bases). Germline loops: CDR1 MGHRA, CDR2 YSYEKL. V lost 0 bases and J 7 bases, leaving 10 bases between the germline ends. CDR3 size: 15 residues. The CDR3 nucleotides are TGCGCCAGCAGCCAAGATGGGGGCTGGAATTCACCCCTCCACTTT. Protein: CASSQDGGWNSPLHF.

V gene TRBV7-9 combines with J gene TRBJ1-6; TRBD1 matches at 10 bases. Trimming at V came to 5 bases and at J to 8 bases, leaving 12 bases not matched to a gene. Germline-derived CDR1 and CDR2 are SEHNR and FQNEAQ (reference sequence). This CDR3 spans 17 amino acids. The DNA of the CDR3 is TGTGCCAGCAGCGTCGGACAGGGGGTTTGGAAGGATTCACCCCTCCACTTT. Encoded protein: CASSVGQGVWKDSPLHF.

V is TRBV5-1 and J is TRBJ1-1; D is perhaps TRBD1 (5 bases). Germline V gene sequence: CDR1 SGHRS, CDR2 YFSETQ. V was trimmed by 2 bases and J by 1 base, leaving 9 bases between them. The CDR3 has 14 amino acids. CDR3 DNA sequence: TGCGCCAGCAGCTTCGACAGTGGGAACACTGAAGCTTTCTTT. This translates into CASSFDSGNTEAFF. The full variable domain, with the rest looked up from reference TRBV5-1 and TRBJ1-1, is KAGVTQTPRYLIKTRGQQVTLSCSPISGHRSVSWYQQTPGQGLQFLFEYFSETQRNKGNFPGRFSGRQFSNSRSEMNVSTLELGDSALYLCASSFDSGNTEAFFGQGTRLTVV.

The chain uses TRBV20-1 and TRBJ1-6; D not certain. The CDR3 extends over 13 amino acids. The V and J ends lost 5 bases and 7 bases respectively, with 12 bases between them. Germline V CDR1 and CDR2: DFQATT, SNEGSKA (reference sequence). The CDR3, as DNA: TGCAGTGCTTACGGGTCATTCAATTCACCCCTCCACTTT. Translated: CSAYGSFNSPLHF.

J is TRBJ2-7 and V is TRBV6-1; D unresolved. The J call may be mistaken, given a closer DNA end match to TRBJ2-1. The CDR3 has 17 residues. Germline V gives CDR1 MNHNS, CDR2 SASEGT. CDR3 residues: CASSRPRTKPFFNEQFF. For the CDR3, the DNA is TGTGCCAGCAGTCGGCCGCGGACCAAGCCTTTTTTTAATGAGCAGTTCTTC.

This chain connects TRBV6-2 or TRBV6-3 to TRBJ2-5; 7 bases map to TRBD1. The germline V gene encodes CDR1 MNHEY and CDR2 SVGEGT. CDR3 size: 16 residues. V shed 6 bases, J shed 7 bases, and the junction held 17 bases outside the gene matches. The chain's CDR3 is CASSWPPDRLEWTQYF. The DNA of the CDR3 is TGTGCCAGCAGCTGGCCGCCGGACAGGCTGGAATGGACCCAGTACTTC.

This sequence joins TRBV14 and TRBJ2-1, with D perhaps TRBD1 or TRBD2 (5 bases each). V lost 4 bases and J lost 0, with 13 bases in between. CDR3 length: 16 amino acids. Per the germline V gene, CDR1 is SGHDN and CDR2 is FVKESK. The DNA of the CDR3 is TGTGCCAGCAGCCGGGGCAGCGGAGCCTCCTACAATGAGCAGTTCTTC. This sequence encodes CASSRGSGASYNEQFF.

This clonotype was seen a few times. CDR3 nucleotides: TGTGCCACCAGCAGAGAACTCAGTTTAGCCACTGAAGCTTTCTTT. The encoded protein is CATSRELSLATEAFF. The chain joins TRBV15 to TRBJ1-1; D ambiguous. CDR3 size: 15 residues. V was pared by 0 bases and J by 4 bases, with 12 bases between. Germline assignment: CDR1 LNHNV and CDR2 YYDKDF (reference sequence).

The J gene is TRBJ2-3, the V gene TRBV6-2 or TRBV6-3; TRBD2 agrees at 7 bases. Per germline, CDR1 MNHEY and CDR2 SVGEGT. The CDR3 has 17 residues. J was trimmed by 2 bases and V by 6 bases; bases with no gene match: 14. The CDR3 protein is CASSQSLSSGPTDTQYF. For the CDR3, the DNA is TGTGCCAGCAGCCAATCCCTGTCTAGCGGCCCCACAGATACGCAGTATTTT.

Comments on this clonotype: At one of its ends the junction is not consistent with the germline gene, which may arise from a read error. This chain joins TRBV5-1 and TRBJ1-2, with D hard to call. The CDR3 has 13 residues. Per germline, CDR1 SGHRS and CDR2 YFSETQ. The DNA for the CDR3 is TGCGCCGGCAGCTCGAACGGGGTCCATGGCTACACCTTC. Encoded protein: CAGSSNGVHGYTF.

This clonotype was counted a few times. The chain employs TRBV29-1 and TRBJ2-5, with D hard to call. CDR1 is SQVTM, CDR2 ANQGSEA, per germline. CDR3 size: 14 residues. V gave up 2 bases and J gave up 0 bases, with 10 bases separating them. CDR3 sequence reads: CSVEMVVDQETQYF. The CDR3 DNA sequence: TGCAGCGTTGAAATGGTGGTTGACCAAGAGACCCAGTACTTC.

The chain recombines TRBV20-1 with TRBJ2-1; 9 bases align to TRBD2. CDR3 size: 14 residues. Germline V lookup: CDR1 DFQATT, CDR2 SNEGSKA (reference sequence). Trimming cost V 6 bases and J 4 bases; bases outside gene matches: 7. The CDR3, as DNA: TGCAGTGCGAGTAAGCGGGGGGCGTACAATGAGCAGTTCTTC. Its translation is CSASKRGAYNEQFF.

The chain employs TRBV29-1 and TRBJ2-3; 7 nucleotides align to TRBD2. V gave up 7 bases and J gave up 0 bases; unmatched junction bases: 4. The CDR3 extends over 13 amino acids. Germline V lookup: CDR1 SQVTM, CDR2 ANQGSEA. The CDR3 reads CSAGSGSTDTQYF. The CDR3 DNA is TGCAGCGCAGGTAGCGGGAGCACAGATACGCAGTATTTT.

This rearrangement joins TRBV15 to TRBJ2-1, with D possibly TRBD2 on 7 matching bases. Trimming cost V 2 bases and J 2 bases, with 13 bases left between them. The CDR3 length is 16 residues. Germline loops: CDR1 LNHNV, CDR2 YYDKDF (reference sequence). This chain's CDR3 is CATSRLPGGTYNEQFF. The CDR3 DNA is TGTGCCACCAGCAGACTCCCGGGGGGCACCTACAATGAGCAGTTCTTC.

This clonotype was seen more than once but under ten times. Without the conserved terminal phenylalanine or tryptophan, this CDR3 likely stems from a read error. The chain uses TRBV6-1 and TRBJ2-5, with a tentative D call TRBD1 (6 bases). The CDR3 totals 13 residues. Germline CDR1 MNHNS, CDR2 SASEGT. With 3 bases removed from V and 5 bases from J, the gap between germline ends came to 10 bases. This CDR3 reads CASSEARGETQYS. The DNA of the CDR3 is TGTGCCAGCAGTGAGGCCAGGGGCGAGACCCAGTACTCC.

The V and J genes are TRBV10-3 and TRBJ1-2; TRBD1 matches 8 bases. V lost 0 bases, J lost 8 bases, and 8 bases stayed unmatched. The CDR3 consists of 15 residues. Germline assignment: CDR1 ENHRY and CDR2 SYGVKD. CDR3 residues: CAISESSGRGLGYTF. CDR3 sequence (DNA): TGTGCCATCAGTGAGTCGAGTGGCAGGGGGCTCGGCTACACCTTC.

A few counts support this clonotype. The chain carries TRBV5-1 and TRBJ2-5; D unresolved. Per the germline V gene, CDR1 is SGHRS and CDR2 is YFSETQ. The CDR3 is 14 amino acids. Trimming removed 4 bases from V and 2 bases from J, with 12 bases in between. The CDR3 loop is CASSHQDGQETQYF. In DNA, the CDR3 is TGCGCCAGCAGCCACCAAGACGGTCAAGAGACCCAGTACTTC.

This chain connects TRBV11-2 to TRBJ2-3, with D possibly matching TRBD1 (5 bases). The germline V and J ends were trimmed by 5 bases and 2 bases, with 11 bases remaining between them. The CDR3 loop spans 14 amino acids. Germline-derived CDR1 and CDR2 are SGHAT and FQNNGV. The CDR3 bases are TGTGCCAGCAGCGTGACAGTCTACACAGATACGCAGTATTTT. Its protein product is CASSVTVYTDTQYF.

The V call is TRBV12-3 or TRBV12-4, the J call TRBJ2-5, with 12 bases matching TRBD1. The trim removed 6 bases at V and 6 bases at J, leaving 8 bases unmatched. The CDR3 length is 15 residues. The CDR3 DNA reads TGTGCCAGCAGGCAGGGACAGGGGGCACGTAAGACCCAGTACTTC. Protein sequence: CASRQGQGARKTQYF.

The gene calls are TRBV11-2 and TRBJ1-3; maybe TRBD1 (5 bases). Germline lookup yields CDR1 SGHAT and CDR2 FQNNGV. The V and J ends lost 1 base and 2 bases respectively, with 12 bases between them. The CDR3 is 16 residues long. The CDR3: CASSLGGRVAGNTIYF. The CDR3 DNA reads TGTGCCAGCAGCTTAGGGGGCAGGGTCGCTGGAAACACCATATATTTT.